Each of the 8 T cell receptor beta chains below was sequenced from the same sample in a study of CXCR3-negative and CXCR3-positive naive CD8 T cells. Study-wide results and caveats: CXCR3-positive naive cells had more hydrophobic TRB CDR3s than CXCR3-negative naive cells.

The authors prepared UMI-labeled TRB cDNA libraries by 5' RACE. For each CDR3 protein, TCRdb gives one entry from its re-call of the 5' RACE reads, without DNA. Across about 89,000 distinct CDR3 sequences, the top ten clones capture 1.1% of the sample. The antigens these receptors bind are not known. The sequencing input was naive CXCR3+ CD8+ T cells from blood. The subset: CD45RO-CCR7+CD27+CD95- naive CD8+ T cells expressing CXCR3 (TNR3+). The receptor set was obtained from a human donor in good health. Some clones in this sample may be carry-over from other donors' samples.

This rearrangement joins TRBV7-2 to TRBJ1-4. CDR3 length equals 14 residues. From germline, CDR1 is SGHTA and CDR2 FQGNSA. CDR3 sequence reads: CASSLVTANEKLFF.

V is TRBV12-3 or TRBV12-4 and J is TRBJ1-1. This CDR3 region has 15 residues. The CDR3 spells CASSLAEGISTEAFF.

CDR3 residues: CASSLASSGDYNEQFF. The chain combines TRBV7-6 with TRBJ2-1; TCRdb's D call, TRBD2, is unchecked because there is no DNA. The CDR3 covers 16 residues. Germline CDR1 is SGHVS and CDR2 is FNYEAQ.

This chain uses TRBV29-1 with TRBJ1-2; without DNA, the TCRdb call of TRBD1 cannot be checked. Germline CDR1 SQVTM, CDR2 ANQGSEA. CDR3 size: 17 residues. The CDR3 sequence: CSVEDWGQGVANYGYTF.

The genes are TRBV9 and TRBJ2-7. The germline V gene encodes CDR1 SGDLS and CDR2 YYNGEE. The CDR3 length is 13 residues. CDR3 amino acids: CASTDSSSYEQYF. The whole variable domain, filled in from reference TRBV9 and TRBJ2-7, reads DSGVTQTPKHLITATGQRVTLRCSPRSGDLSVYWYQQSLDQGLQFLIQYYNGEERAKGNILERFSAQQFPDLHSELNLSSLELGDSALYFCASTDSSSYEQYFGPGTRLTVT.

CDR3 in amino acids: CSARLGTEAFF. The gene calls are TRBV20-1 and TRBJ1-1. This CDR3 region has 11 residues. Looked up from germline, CDR1 is DFQATT and CDR2 is SNEGSKA (reference sequence).

CDR3 protein: CASSYSLTYEQYF. The gene calls are TRBV27 and TRBJ2-7. Germline V lookup: CDR1 MNHEY, CDR2 SMNVEV (reference sequence). This CDR3 is built from 13 residues.

The chain has TRBV7-8 and TRBJ2-4; TCRdb gives TRBD1 as the D gene, but with no DNA this cannot be confirmed. The length of the CDR3 is 18 residues. Germline V gene data show CDR1 as SGHVS and CDR2 as FQNEAQ. CDR3 region: CASSLDRRLGDLLNIQYF.